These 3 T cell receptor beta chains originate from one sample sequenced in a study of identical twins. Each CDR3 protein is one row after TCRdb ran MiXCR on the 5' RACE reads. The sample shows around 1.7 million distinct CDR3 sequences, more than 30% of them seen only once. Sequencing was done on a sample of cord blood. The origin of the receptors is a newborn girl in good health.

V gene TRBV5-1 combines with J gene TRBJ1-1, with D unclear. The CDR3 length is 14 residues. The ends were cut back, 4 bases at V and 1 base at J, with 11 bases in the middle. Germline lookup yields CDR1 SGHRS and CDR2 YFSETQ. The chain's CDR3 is CASSHGPTNTEAFF. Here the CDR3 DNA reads TGCGCCAGCAGCCACGGACCAACGAACACTGAAGCTTTCTTT.

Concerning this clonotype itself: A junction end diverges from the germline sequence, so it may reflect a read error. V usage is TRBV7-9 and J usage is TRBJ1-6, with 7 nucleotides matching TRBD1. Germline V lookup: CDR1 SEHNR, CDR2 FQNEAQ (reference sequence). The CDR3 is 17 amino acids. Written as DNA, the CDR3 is TGCGCCAGCAGCTTAAGTAGTCGGGGACAGTATAATTCACCCCTCCACTTT. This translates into CASSLSSRGQYNSPLHF.

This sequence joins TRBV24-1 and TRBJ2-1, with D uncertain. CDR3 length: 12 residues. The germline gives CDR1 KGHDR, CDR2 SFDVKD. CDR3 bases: TGTTCCCCAGTCGGAGCCAACAATGAGCAGTTCTTC. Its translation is CSPVGANNEQFF.